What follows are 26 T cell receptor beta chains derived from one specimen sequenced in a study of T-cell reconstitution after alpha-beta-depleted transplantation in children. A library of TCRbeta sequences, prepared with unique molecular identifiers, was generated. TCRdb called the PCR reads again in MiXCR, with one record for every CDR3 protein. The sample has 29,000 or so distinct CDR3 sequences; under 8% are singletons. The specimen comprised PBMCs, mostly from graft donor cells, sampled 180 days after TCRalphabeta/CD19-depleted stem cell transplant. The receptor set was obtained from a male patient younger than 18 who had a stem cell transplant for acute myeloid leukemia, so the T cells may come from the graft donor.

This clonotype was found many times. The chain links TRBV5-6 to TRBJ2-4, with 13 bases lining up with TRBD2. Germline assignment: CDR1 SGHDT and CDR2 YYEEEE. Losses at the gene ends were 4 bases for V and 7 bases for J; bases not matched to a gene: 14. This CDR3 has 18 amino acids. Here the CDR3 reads CASSVRVLAGGSWNIQYF. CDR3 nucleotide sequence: TGTGCCAGCAGCGTGAGGGTACTAGCGGGAGGGAGCTGGAACATTCAGTACTTC.

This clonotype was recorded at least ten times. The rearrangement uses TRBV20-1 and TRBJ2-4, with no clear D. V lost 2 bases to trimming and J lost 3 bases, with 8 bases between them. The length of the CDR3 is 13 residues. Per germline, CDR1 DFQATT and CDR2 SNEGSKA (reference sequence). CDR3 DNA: TGCAGTGCTAGAACCAGCCTCAAAAACATTCAGTACTTC. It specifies CSARTSLKNIQYF.

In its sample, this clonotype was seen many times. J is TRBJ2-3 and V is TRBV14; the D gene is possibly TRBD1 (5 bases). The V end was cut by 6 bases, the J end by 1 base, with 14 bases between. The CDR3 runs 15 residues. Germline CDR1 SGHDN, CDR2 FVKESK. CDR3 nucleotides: TGTGCCAGCAGTACAAATGGACAAGGCACAGATACGCAGTATTTT. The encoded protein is CASSTNGQGTDTQYF.

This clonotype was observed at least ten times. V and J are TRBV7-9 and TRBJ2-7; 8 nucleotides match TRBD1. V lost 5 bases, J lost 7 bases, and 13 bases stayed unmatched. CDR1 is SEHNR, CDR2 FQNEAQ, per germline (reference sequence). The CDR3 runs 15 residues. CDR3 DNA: TGTGCCAGCAGCCAGAGGACAGGGCTGGTGGAAGAGCAGTACTTC. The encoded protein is CASSQRTGLVEEQYF.

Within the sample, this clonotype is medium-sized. The CDR3, as DNA: TGCAGCGTTGAAGGGACGGCGGGAACTAATGAAAAACTGTTTTTT. Protein product: CSVEGTAGTNEKLFF. The gene calls are TRBV29-1 and TRBJ1-4; D ambiguous. CDR3 length equals 15 residues. V was clipped by 1 base and J by 1 base, with 10 bases between them. Germline CDR1 is SQVTM and CDR2 is ANQGSEA.

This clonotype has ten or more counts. The CDR3 DNA is TGTGCCAGCAGCGCAGGACTAGCGGGAGGGCTTGAGCAGTTCTTC. Translation: CASSAGLAGGLEQFF. V is TRBV9 and J is TRBJ2-1; 15 bases fit TRBD2. V shed 3 bases, J shed 9 bases, and the junction held 4 bases outside the gene matches. CDR3 length equals 15 residues. Germline loops: CDR1 SGDLS, CDR2 YYNGEE.

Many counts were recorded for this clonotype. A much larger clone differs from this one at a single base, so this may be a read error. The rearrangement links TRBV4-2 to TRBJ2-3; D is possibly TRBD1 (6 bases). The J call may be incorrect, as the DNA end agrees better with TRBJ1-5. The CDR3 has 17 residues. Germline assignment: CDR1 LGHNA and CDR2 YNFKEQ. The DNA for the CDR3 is TGTGCCAGCAGCCTGAGAAGCGGGGGGGCCTTCGCAGATACGCAGCATTTT. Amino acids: CASSLRSGGAFADTQHF.

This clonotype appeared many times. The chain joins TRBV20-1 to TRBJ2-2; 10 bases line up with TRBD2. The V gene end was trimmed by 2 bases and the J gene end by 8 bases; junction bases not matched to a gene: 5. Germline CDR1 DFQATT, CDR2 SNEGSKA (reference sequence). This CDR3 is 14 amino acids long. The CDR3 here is CSARNLAGAGELFF. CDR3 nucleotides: TGCAGTGCTAGAAACCTAGCGGGAGCTGGGGAGCTGTTTTTT.

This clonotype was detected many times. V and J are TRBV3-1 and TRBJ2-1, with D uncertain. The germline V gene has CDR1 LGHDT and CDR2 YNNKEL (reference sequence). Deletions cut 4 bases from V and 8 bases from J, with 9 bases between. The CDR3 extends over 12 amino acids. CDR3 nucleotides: TGTGCCAGCAGCCCCCAGCCATATGAGCAGTTCTTC. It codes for CASSPQPYEQFF.

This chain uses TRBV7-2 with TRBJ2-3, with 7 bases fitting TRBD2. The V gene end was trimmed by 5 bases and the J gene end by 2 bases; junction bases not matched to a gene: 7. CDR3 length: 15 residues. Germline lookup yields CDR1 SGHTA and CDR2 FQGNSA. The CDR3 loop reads CASSPGGSVTDTQYF. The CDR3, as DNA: TGTGCCAGCAGCCCAGGCGGGAGTGTCACAGATACGCAGTATTTT.

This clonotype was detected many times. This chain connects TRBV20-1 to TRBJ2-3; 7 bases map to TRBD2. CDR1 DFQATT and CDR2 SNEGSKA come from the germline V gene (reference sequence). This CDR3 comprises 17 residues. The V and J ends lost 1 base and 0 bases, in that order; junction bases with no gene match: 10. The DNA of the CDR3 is TGCAGTGCTAGAGCGAGCTCTGGGACTATTAGCACAGATACGCAGTATTTT. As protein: CSARASSGTISTDTQYF.

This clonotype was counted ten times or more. This CDR3 reads CASSQGDSSYEQYF. The CDR3 DNA reads as TGTGCCAGCTCACAAGGGGACAGCTCCTACGAGCAGTACTTC. The chain links TRBV18 to TRBJ2-7; 7 bases agree with TRBD1. J lost 0 bases, V lost 4 bases, and 3 bases had no gene match. Germline V gene sequence: CDR1 KGHSH, CDR2 LQKENI. The CDR3 sequence is 14 residues long.

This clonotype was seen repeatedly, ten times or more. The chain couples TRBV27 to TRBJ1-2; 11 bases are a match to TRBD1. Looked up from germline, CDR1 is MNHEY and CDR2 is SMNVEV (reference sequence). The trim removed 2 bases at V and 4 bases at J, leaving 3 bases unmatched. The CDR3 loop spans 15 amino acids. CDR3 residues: CASSLRTGGRYGYTF. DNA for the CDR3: TGTGCCAGCAGTTTACGGACAGGGGGCCGCTATGGCTACACCTTC.

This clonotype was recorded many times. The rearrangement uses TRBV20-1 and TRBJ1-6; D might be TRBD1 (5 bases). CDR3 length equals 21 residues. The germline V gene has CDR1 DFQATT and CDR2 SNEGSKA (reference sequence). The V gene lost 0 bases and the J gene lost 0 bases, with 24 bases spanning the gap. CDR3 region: CSARDRLAVRARDSYNSPLHF. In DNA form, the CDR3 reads TGCAGTGCTAGAGATCGCTTAGCGGTCAGGGCCCGCGACTCCTATAATTCACCCCTCCACTTT.

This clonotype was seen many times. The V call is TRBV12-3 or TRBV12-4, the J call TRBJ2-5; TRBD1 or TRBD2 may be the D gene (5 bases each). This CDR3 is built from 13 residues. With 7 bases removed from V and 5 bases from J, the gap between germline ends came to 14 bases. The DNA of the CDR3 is TGTGCCAGCACGAATGTGGGGGAGGAGACCCAGTACTTC. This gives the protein CASTNVGEETQYF.

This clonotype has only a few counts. The CDR3 coding sequence is TGTGCCAGCAGCTCTAGCGGGAGGGTGGATACGCAGTATTTT. It encodes CASSSSGRVDTQYF. This chain connects TRBV7-2 to TRBJ2-3; 12 bases are shared with TRBD2. J was trimmed by 6 bases and V by 4 bases; bases with no gene match: 2. Looked up from germline, CDR1 is SGHTA and CDR2 is FQGNSA. The CDR3 extends over 14 amino acids.

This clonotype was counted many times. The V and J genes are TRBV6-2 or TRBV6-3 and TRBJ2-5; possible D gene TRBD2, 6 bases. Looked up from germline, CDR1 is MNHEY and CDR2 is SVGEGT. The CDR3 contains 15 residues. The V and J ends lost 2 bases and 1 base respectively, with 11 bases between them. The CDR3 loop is CASSYGGKGQETQYF. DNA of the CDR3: TGTGCCAGCAGTTACGGGGGGAAGGGCCAAGAGACCCAGTACTTC.

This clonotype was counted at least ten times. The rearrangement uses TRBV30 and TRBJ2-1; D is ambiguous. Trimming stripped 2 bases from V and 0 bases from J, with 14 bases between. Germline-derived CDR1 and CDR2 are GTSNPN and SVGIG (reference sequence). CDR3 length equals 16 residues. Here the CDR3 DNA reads TGTGCCTGGAGTCCGGTAGTTTCCAGCTCCTACAATGAGCAGTTCTTC. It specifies CAWSPVVSSSYNEQFF.

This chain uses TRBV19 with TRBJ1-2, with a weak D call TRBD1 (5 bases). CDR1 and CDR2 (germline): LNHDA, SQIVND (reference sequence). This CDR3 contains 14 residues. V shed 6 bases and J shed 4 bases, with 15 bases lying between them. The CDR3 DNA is TGTGCCAGTAGGAGGGTCGAGGGACTCTATGGCTACACCTTC. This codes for CASRRVEGLYGYTF.

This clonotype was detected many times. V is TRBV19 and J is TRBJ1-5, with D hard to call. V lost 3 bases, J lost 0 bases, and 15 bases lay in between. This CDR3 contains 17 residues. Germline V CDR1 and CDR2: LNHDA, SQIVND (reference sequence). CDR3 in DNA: TGTGCCAGTAGTATGGCTGACACTGGAGTTAGCAATCAGCCCCAGCATTTT. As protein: CASSMADTGVSNQPQHF. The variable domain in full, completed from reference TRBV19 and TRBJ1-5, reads DGGITQSPKYLFRKEGQNVTLSCEQNLNHDAMYWYRQDPGQGLRLIYYSQIVNDFQKGDIAEGYSVSREKKESFPLTVTSAQKNPTAFYLCASSMADTGVSNQPQHFGDGTRLSIL.

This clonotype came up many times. CDR3 amino acids: CASSNRDRFAQHF. The CDR3, as DNA: TGTGCCAGCAGCAACCGGGACAGGTTTGCCCAGCATTTT. The chain uses TRBV7-2 and TRBJ1-5; TRBD1 agrees at 8 bases. This CDR3 has 13 residues. V gave up 5 bases and J gave up 11 bases; unmatched junction bases: 8. Per the germline V gene, CDR1 is SGHTA and CDR2 is FQGNSA.

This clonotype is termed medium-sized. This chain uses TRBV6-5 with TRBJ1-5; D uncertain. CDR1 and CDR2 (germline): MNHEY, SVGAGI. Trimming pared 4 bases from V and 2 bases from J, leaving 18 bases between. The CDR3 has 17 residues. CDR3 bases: TGTGCCAGCAGTTGGGCGAGACCCCTCTTAGGCAATCAGCCCCAGCATTTT. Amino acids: CASSWARPLLGNQPQHF.

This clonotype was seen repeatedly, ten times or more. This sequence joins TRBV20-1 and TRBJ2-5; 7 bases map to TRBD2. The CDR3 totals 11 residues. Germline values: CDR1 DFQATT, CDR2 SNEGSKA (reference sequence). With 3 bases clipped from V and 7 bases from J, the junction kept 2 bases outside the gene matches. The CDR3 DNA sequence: TGCAGTGCTAGGTCGGGGGGGACCCAGTACTTC. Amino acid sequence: CSARSGGTQYF.

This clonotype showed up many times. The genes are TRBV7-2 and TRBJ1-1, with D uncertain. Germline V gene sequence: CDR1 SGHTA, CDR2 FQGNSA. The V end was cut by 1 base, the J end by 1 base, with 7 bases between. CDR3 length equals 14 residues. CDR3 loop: CASSLGFQNTEAFF. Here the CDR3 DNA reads TGTGCCAGCAGCTTAGGATTCCAGAACACTGAAGCTTTCTTT.

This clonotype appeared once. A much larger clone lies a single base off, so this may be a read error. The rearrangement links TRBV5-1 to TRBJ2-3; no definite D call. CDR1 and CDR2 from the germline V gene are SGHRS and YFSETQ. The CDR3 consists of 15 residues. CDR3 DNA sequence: TGCGACAGCAGTAAAGACGGAAGACCCACAGATACGCAGTATTTT. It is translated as CDSSKDGRPTDTQYF.

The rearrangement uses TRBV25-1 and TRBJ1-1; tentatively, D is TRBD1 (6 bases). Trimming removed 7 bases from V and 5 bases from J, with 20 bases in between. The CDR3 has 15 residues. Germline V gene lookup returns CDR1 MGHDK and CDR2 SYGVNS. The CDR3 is CASTRAQGIRTEAFF. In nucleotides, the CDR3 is TGTGCCAGCACTAGAGCCCAGGGGATAAGGACTGAAGCTTTCTTT.